These T cell receptor beta chains were read from a single sample in a study of breast tumors, draining lymph nodes, adjacent tissues. TCRdb re-analysed the multiplex PCR reads in MiXCR, keeping a single row per CDR3 protein. The sample carries 200,000 to 300,000 distinct CDR3 sequences, 30% recorded once. The source material was axillary lymph node tissue. These receptors originate from a female donor with breast cancer. Some clones in this sample may be carry-over from other donors' samples. The CDR3 runs from the conserved cysteine through the conserved F or W. Fields, in order: CDR3 length, J gene, clone size, D gene, V gene, CDR3 protein, CDR3 DNA. The D gene is left open where the match is weak. Where a row states a size, it is once, few, many or the class of an expanded clone; other rows omit it.

14 | TRBJ1-2 | many | NA | TRBV12-3/TRBV12-4 | CASAGGQINYGYTF | TGTGCCAGCGCGGGGGGGCAGATTAACTATGGCTACACCTTC
16 | TRBJ1-5 | many | NA | TRBV7-8 | CASSSHLRGPNQPQHF | TGTGCCAGCAGCTCCCATTTGCGCGGACCCAATCAGCCCCAGCATTTT
16 | TRBJ2-7 | many | TRBD2 | TRBV14 | CASSQGPAGGAYEQYF | TGTGCCAGCAGCCAAGGTCCTGCGGGAGGTGCCTACGAGCAGTACTTC
15 | TRBJ2-3 | NA | TRBD2 | TRBV10-3 | CAIKSSGDSTDTQYF | TGTGCCATTAAATCTAGCGGGGATAGCACAGATACGCAGTATTTT
16 | TRBJ2-7 | NA | NA | TRBV7-3 | CASSPFGVGSSYEQYF | TGTGCCAGCAGCCCGTTTGGGGTCGGGAGCTCCTACGAGCAGTACTTC
16 | TRBJ2-3 | many | NA | TRBV19 | CASSTPRRPSTDTQYF | TGTGCCAGTAGTACTCCTCGGCGGCCGAGCACAGATACGCAGTATTTT
13 | TRBJ2-2 | NA | NA | TRBV10-3 | CAISDRFTGELFF | TGTGCCATCAGTGACAGGTTCACCGGGGAGCTGTTTTTT
14 | TRBJ2-5 | NA | TRBD1 | TRBV19 | CASKRDRDQEAQCF | TGTGCCAGTAAAAGAGACAGGGACCAAGAGGCCCAGTGCTTC
15 | TRBJ2-7 | NA | TRBD2 | TRBV6-5 | CASSHSGGWQYEQYF | TGTGCCAGCAGTCACTCGGGAGGGTGGCAGTACGAGCAGTACTTC
13 | TRBJ1-2 | many | NA | TRBV6-1 | CASSSGTNYGYTF | TGTGCCAGCAGTTCCGGGACTAACTATGGCTACACCTTC
13 | TRBJ2-7 | NA | NA | TRBV6-2/TRBV6-3 | CASRGGRSYEQYF | TGTGCCAGCAGAGGGGGGAGATCCTACGAGCAGTACTTC
16 | TRBJ2-2 | few | NA | TRBV27 | CASSDSSGRNTGELFF | TGTGCCAGCAGTGATTCCTCCGGGAGGAACACCGGGGAGCTGTTTTTT
13 | TRBJ1-5 | NA | TRBD1 | TRBV20-1 | CSARDRGDQPQHF | TGCAGTGCACGGGACAGGGGCGATCAGCCCCAGCATTTT
14 | TRBJ2-2 | many | TRBD1 | TRBV5-1 | CASSPGGNTGELFF | TGCGCCAGCAGCCCAGGGGGGAACACCGGGGAGCTGTTTTTT
11 | TRBJ2-1 | many | NA | TRBV5-1 | CASSFVNEQFF | TGCGCCAGCAGCTTCGTCAATGAGCAGTTCTTC
11 | TRBJ1-4 | many | NA | TRBV29-1 | CSVVFLGLLFF | TGCAGCGTTGTATTTCTAGGACTACTGTTTTTT
16 | TRBJ2-1 | few | TRBD2 | TRBV7-2 | CASSPTQLAGVSEQFF | TGTGCCAGCAGCCCCACTCAACTAGCGGGGGTAAGTGAGCAGTTCTTC
15 | TRBJ2-7 | NA | TRBD1 | TRBV27 | CASSSTGTGLYEQYF | TGTGCCAGCAGTTCCACCGGGACAGGCCTCTACGAGCAGTACTTC
15 | TRBJ2-1 | many | TRBD2 | TRBV11-2 | CASIPGTSGRYEQFF | TGTGCCAGCATCCCCGGGACTAGCGGGAGGTATGAGCAGTTCTTC
13 | TRBJ1-1 | few | NA | TRBV20-1 | CSAYGHTNTEAFF | TGCAGTGCTTATGGACATACGAACACTGAAGCTTTCTTT
13 | TRBJ2-7 | many | NA | TRBV6-5 | CATGTGLSYEQYF | TGTGCCACAGGAACGGGACTCTCCTACGAGCAGTACTTC
14 | TRBJ1-4 | many | NA | TRBV5-4 | CASSFAGDDEKLFF | TGTGCCAGCAGCTTCGCCGGCGACGATGAAAAACTGTTTTTT
14 | TRBJ2-5 | NA | TRBD2 | TRBV7-2 | CATSRAGVGETQYF | TGTGCCACCAGCAGAGCGGGAGTTGGGGAGACCCAGTACTTC
16 | TRBJ2-1 | many | TRBD2 | TRBV24-1 | CATSDRSGRADNEQFF | TGTGCCACCAGTGACCGTAGCGGGAGGGCCGATAATGAGCAGTTCTTC
14 | TRBJ2-5 | many | NA | TRBV5-1 | CASSLASGQETQYF | TGCGCCAGCAGCTTGGCTTCTGGCCAAGAGACCCAGTACTTC
16 | TRBJ2-3 | many | NA | TRBV11-2 | CASSLQGGVATDTQYF | TGTGCCAGCAGCTTACAGGGGGGAGTGGCCACAGATACGCAGTATTTT
18 | TRBJ2-5 | many | TRBD2 | TRBV4-1 | CASSQRVPTTAGGETQYF | TGCGCCAGCAGCCAACGGGTACCAACCACGGCGGGAGGGGAGACCCAGTACTTC
15 | TRBJ2-5 | NA | NA | TRBV15 | CATSSLDGGSKTQYF | TGTGCCACCAGCAGCTTGGATGGCGGGTCAAAGACCCAGTACTTC
15 | TRBJ2-6 | many | NA | TRBV19 | CASSIWESGANVLTF | TGTGCCAGTAGTATTTGGGAATCTGGGGCCAACGTCCTGACTTTC
13 | TRBJ2-1 | many | NA | TRBV29-1 | CSVAPSSYNEQFF | TGCAGCGTAGCCCCTAGCTCCTACAATGAGCAGTTCTTC
16 | TRBJ1-3 | many | NA | TRBV5-1 | CASSPRVGVSGNTIYF | TGCGCCAGCAGCCCACGGGTCGGGGTCTCTGGAAACACCATATATTTT
13 | TRBJ2-1 | many | NA | TRBV7-6 | CASSTSSGLEQFF | TGTGCCAGCAGCACCTCAAGCGGGTTAGAGCAGTTCTTC
13 | TRBJ1-2 | many | NA | TRBV7-9 | CASSLTDNYGYTF | TGTGCCAGCAGCTTGACAGATAACTATGGCTACACCTTC
14 | TRBJ2-1 | NA | TRBD2 | TRBV12-3/TRBV12-4 | CASSGGTSVRGQFF | TGTGCCAGCAGCGGCGGGACTAGCGTACGCGGGCAGTTCTTC
18 | TRBJ1-6 | many | NA | TRBV7-8 | CASSLGRVGSSYNSPLHF | TGTGCCAGCAGCTTAGGTCGTGTTGGGAGCTCCTATAATTCACCCCTCCACTTT
15 | TRBJ2-2 | NA | TRBD2 | TRBV20-1 | CSVIPGLDNTGGLFF | TGCAGTGTTATACCGGGACTAGATAACACCGGGGGGCTGTTTTTT
13 | TRBJ2-7 | NA | NA | TRBV11-3 | CASSLVGTCEQYF | TGTGCCAGTTCGCTGGTGGGAACCTGCGAGCAGTACTTC
15 | TRBJ2-7 | many | NA | TRBV7-8 | CASSLIAHSSYEQYF | TGTGCCAGCAGCTTAATAGCGCATAGCTCCTACGAGCAGTACTTC
16 | TRBJ2-7 | few | NA | TRBV3-1 | CASSQWGPETDYEQYF | TGTGCCAGCAGCCAATGGGGTCCTGAGACAGACTACGAGCAGTACTTC
17 | TRBJ2-3 | many | TRBD2 | TRBV7-8 | CASSGGSGATSTDTQYF | TGTGCCAGCAGCGGCGGGAGTGGAGCGACGAGCACAGATACGCAGTATTTT
10 | TRBJ2-5 | many | NA | TRBV7-9 | CASSGQTQYF | TGTGCCAGCAGCGGACAGACCCAGTACTTC
13 | TRBJ2-1 | few | NA | TRBV30 | CAWSRWSYNEQFF | TGTGCCTGGAGTAGGTGGTCCTACAATGAGCAGTTCTTC